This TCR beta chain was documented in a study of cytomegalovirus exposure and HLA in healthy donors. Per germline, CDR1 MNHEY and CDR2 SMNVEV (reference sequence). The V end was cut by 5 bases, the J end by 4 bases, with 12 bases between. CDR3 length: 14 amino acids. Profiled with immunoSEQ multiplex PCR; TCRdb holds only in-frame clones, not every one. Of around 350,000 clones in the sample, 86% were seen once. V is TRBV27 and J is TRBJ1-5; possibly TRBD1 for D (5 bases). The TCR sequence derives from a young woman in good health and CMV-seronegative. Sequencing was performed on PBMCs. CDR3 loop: CASSPETVNQPQHF. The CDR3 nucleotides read TGTGCCAGCAGTCCAGAGACAGTTAATCAGCCCCAGCATTTT.